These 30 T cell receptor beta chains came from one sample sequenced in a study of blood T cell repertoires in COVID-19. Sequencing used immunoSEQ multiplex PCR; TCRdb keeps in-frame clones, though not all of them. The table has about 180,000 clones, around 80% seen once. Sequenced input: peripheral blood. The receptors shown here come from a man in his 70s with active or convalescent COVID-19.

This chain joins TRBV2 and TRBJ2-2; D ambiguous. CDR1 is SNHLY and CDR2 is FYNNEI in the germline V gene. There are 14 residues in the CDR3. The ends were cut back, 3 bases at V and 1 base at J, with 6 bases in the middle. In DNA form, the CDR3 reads TGTGCCAGCAGTGATCCCAGGAACACCGGGGAGCTGTTTTTT. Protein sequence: CASSDPRNTGELFF.

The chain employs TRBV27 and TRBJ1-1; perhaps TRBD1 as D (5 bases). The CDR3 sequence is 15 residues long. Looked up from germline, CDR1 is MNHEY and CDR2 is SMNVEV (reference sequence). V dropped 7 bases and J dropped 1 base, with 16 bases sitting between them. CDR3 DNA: TGTGCCAGCACTCCAAGGGCTAGGGGGAACACTGAAGCTTTCTTT. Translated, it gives CASTPRARGNTEAFF.

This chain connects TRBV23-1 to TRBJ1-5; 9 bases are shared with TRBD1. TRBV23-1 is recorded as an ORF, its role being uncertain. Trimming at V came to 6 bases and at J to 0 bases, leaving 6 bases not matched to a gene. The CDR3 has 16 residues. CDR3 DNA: TGCGCCAGCAGCCGACAGGGGGTCGGTAGCAATCAGCCCCAGCATTTT. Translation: CASSRQGVGSNQPQHF.

The CDR3 here is CASSVYPADIYGYTF. The CDR3 region has the DNA TGTGCCAGCAGCGTATACCCGGCAGACATCTATGGCTACACCTTC. The V gene is TRBV9, the J gene TRBJ1-2; D remains unclear. Between the trimmed V and J ends, which lost 1 base and 4 bases, there was a span of 14 bases. Per the germline V gene, CDR1 is SGDLS and CDR2 is YYNGEE. This CDR3 is built from 15 residues.

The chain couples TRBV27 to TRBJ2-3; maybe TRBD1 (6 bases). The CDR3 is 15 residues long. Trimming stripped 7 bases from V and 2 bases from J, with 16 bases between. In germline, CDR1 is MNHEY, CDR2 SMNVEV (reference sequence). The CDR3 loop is CASKPLRQVTDTQYF. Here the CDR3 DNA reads TGTGCCAGCAAACCCCTAAGACAGGTCACAGATACGCAGTATTTT.

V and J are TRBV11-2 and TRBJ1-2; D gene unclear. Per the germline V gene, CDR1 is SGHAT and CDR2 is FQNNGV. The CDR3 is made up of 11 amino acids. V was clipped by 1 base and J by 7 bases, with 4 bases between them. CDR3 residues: CASSLGAGYTF. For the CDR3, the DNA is TGTGCCAGCAGCTTAGGGGCTGGCTACACCTTC.

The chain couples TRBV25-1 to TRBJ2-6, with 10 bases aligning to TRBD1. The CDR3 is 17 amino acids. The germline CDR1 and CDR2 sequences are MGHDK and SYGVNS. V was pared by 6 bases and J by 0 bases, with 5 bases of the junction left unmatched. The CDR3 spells CASRRGQGVSGANVLTF. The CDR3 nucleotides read TGTGCCAGCAGGAGAGGACAGGGGGTCTCTGGGGCCAACGTCCTGACTTTC.

CDR3 loop: CASSLKKAGQETQYF. DNA of the CDR3: TGTGCCAGCAGCTTGAAAAAGGCAGGACAAGAGACCCAGTACTTC. This rearrangement joins TRBV5-4 to TRBJ2-5, with unresolved D. Per the germline V gene, CDR1 is SGHNT and CDR2 is YYREEE (reference sequence). This CDR3 is built from 15 residues. Deletions cut 1 base from V and 2 bases from J, with 12 bases between. Based on the CDR3 plus reference TRBV5-4 and TRBJ2-5, the full variable domain is ETGVTQSPTHLIKTRGQQVTLRCSSQSGHNTVSWYQQALGQGPQFIFQYYREEENGRGNFPPRFSGLQFPNYSSELNVNALELDDSALYLCASSLKKAGQETQYFGPGTRLLVL.

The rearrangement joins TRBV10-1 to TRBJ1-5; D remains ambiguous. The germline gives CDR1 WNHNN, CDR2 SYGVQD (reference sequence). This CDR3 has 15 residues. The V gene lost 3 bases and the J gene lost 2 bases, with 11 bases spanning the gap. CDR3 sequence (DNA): TGCGCCAGCAGTGAAAAACTAGGCCGCAATCAGCCCCAGCATTTT. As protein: CASSEKLGRNQPQHF.

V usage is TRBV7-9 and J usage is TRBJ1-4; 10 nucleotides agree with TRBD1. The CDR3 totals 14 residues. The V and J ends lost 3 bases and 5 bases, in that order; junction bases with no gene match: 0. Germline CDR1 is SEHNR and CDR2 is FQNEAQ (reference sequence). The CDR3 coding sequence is TGTGCCAGCAGCTTGGGACAGGGGAATGAAAAACTGTTTTTT. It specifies CASSLGQGNEKLFF.

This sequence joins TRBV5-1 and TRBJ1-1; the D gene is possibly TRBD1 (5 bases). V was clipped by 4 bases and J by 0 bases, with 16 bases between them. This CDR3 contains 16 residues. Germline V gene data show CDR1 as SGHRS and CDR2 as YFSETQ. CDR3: CASSPGRQIMNTEAFF. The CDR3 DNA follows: TGCGCCAGCAGCCCAGGAAGACAGATAATGAACACTGAAGCTTTCTTT.

In nucleotides, the CDR3 is TGTGCCAGCAGCGAAACAGGGGGCGGGGGCTACACCTTC. This gives the protein CASSETGGGGYTF. V is TRBV5-4 and J is TRBJ1-2; TRBD1 matches at 9 bases. Trimming at V came to 4 bases and at J to 8 bases, leaving 6 bases not matched to a gene. The CDR3 extends over 13 amino acids. From germline, CDR1 is SGHNT and CDR2 YYREEE (reference sequence).

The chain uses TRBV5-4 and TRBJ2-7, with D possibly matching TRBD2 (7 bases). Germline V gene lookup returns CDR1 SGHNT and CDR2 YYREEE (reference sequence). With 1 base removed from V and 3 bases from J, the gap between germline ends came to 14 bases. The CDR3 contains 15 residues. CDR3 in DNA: TGTGCCAGCAGCTTGAATGGGGGGGCGAACTACGAGCAGTACTTC. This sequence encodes CASSLNGGANYEQYF.

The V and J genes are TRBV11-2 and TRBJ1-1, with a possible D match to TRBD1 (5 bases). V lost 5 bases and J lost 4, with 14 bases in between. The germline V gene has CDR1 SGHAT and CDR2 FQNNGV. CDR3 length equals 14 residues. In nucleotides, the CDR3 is TGTGCCAGCAGCAACCAGGGCCGCGGCACTGAAGCTTTCTTT. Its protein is CASSNQGRGTEAFF.

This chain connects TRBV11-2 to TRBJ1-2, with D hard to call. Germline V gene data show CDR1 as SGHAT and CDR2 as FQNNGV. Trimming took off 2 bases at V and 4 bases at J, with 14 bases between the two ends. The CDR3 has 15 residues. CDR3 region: CASSLNPREGYGYTF. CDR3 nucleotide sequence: TGTGCCAGCAGCTTAAACCCAAGGGAGGGCTATGGCTACACCTTC.

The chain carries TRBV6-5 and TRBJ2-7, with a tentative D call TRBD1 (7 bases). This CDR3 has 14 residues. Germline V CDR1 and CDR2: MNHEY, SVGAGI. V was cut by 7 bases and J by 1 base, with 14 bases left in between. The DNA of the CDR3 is TGTGCCAGCAATTGGGCAGGGGGGTCCTACGAGCAGTACTTC. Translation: CASNWAGGSYEQYF.

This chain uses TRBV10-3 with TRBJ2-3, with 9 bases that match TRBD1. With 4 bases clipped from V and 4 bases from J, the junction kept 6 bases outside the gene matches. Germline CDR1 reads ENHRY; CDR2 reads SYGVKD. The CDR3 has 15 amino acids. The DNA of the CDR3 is TGTGCCATCAGTGTGACAGGGGGTAAGGCAGATACGCAGTATTTT. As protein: CAISVTGGKADTQYF.

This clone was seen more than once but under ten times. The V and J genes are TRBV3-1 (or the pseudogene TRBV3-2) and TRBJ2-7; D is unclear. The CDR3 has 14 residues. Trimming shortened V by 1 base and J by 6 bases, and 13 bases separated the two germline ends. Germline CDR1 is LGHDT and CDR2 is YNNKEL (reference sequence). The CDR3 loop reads CASSQGGVGGEQYF. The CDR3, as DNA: TGTGCCAGCAGCCAAGGCGGAGTAGGCGGCGAGCAGTACTTC.

The CDR3 here is CASSPTEVYEQYF. CDR3 DNA: TGTGCCAGCTCCCCCACAGAAGTCTACGAGCAGTACTTC. The chain couples TRBV18 to TRBJ2-7; D is unclear. The V end was cut by 6 bases, the J end by 3 bases, with 12 bases between. The V gene's germline CDR1 is KGHSH and CDR2 LQKENI. The CDR3 consists of 13 residues.

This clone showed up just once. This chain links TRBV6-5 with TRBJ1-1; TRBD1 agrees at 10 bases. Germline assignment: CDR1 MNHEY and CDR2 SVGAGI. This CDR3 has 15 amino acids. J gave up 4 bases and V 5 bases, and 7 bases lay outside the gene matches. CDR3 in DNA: TGTGCCAGCAGTAAGCCGGGACAGGGGCTCACTGAAGCTTTCTTT. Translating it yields CASSKPGQGLTEAFF.

The CDR3 region has the DNA TGTGCCAGCAGCCAGTCCTCCAGTCAGGGTTTCTCTGGAAACACCATATATTTT. It specifies CASSQSSSQGFSGNTIYF. The chain joins TRBV5-5 to TRBJ1-3; a possible D gene is TRBD1 (5 bases). The V gene lost 4 bases and the J gene lost 0 bases, with 20 bases spanning the gap. CDR3 length equals 18 residues. Germline V gene lookup returns CDR1 SGHKS and CDR2 YYEKEE (reference sequence).

Here the CDR3 reads CASSSGQGALTNTIYF. The CDR3 DNA is TGTGCCAGCAGCTCGGGACAGGGGGCACTCACGAACACCATATATTTT. This rearrangement joins TRBV7-9 to TRBJ1-3; 12 positions agree with TRBD1. Germline V gene sequence: CDR1 SEHNR, CDR2 FQNEAQ (reference sequence). After removal of 4 bases from V and 7 bases from J, the junction contained 8 bases not matched to a gene. This CDR3 is 16 amino acids long. The complete variable domain, with remaining parts taken from reference TRBV7-9 and TRBJ1-3, reads DTGVSQNPRHKITKRGQNVTFRCDPISEHNRLYWYRQTLGQGPEFLTYFQNEAQLEKSRLLSDRFSAERPKGSFSTLEIQRTEQGDSAMYLCASSSGQGALTNTIYFGEGSWLTVV.

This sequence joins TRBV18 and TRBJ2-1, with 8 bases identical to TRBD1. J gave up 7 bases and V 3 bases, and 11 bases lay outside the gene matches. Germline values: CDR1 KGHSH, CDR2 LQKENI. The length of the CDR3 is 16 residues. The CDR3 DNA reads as TGTGCCAGCTCACCTCTGGGCAGGGGGCAAGGAAATGAGCAGTTCTTC. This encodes CASSPLGRGQGNEQFF.

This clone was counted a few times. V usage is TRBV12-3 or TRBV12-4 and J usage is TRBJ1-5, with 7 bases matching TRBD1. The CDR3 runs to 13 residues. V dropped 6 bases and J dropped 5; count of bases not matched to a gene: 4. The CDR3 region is CASRGQSDQPQHF. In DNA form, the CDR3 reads TGTGCCAGCAGGGGACAGTCGGATCAGCCCCAGCATTTT.

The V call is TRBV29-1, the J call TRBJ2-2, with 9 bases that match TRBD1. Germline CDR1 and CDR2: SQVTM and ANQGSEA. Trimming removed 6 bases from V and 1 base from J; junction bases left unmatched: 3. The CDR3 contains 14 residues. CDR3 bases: TGCAGCGTCAGACAGGGGGAGAACACCGGGGAGCTGTTTTTT. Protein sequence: CSVRQGENTGELFF.

The CDR3 is CASSKSWRGKETQYF. CDR3 sequence (DNA): TGTGCCAGCAGCAAATCTTGGCGGGGGAAAGAGACCCAGTACTTC. The chain links TRBV21-1 to TRBJ2-5; the table assigns TRBD2, which was not confirmed against the DNA. TRBV21-1 is flagged as a pseudogene. The CDR3 covers 15 residues.

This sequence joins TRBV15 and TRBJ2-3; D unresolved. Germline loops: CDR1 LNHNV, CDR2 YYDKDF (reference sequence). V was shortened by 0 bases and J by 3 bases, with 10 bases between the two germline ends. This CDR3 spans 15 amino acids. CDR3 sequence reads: CATSRELITTDTQYF. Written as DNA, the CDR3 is TGTGCCACCAGCAGAGAGCTAATTACGACAGATACGCAGTATTTT.

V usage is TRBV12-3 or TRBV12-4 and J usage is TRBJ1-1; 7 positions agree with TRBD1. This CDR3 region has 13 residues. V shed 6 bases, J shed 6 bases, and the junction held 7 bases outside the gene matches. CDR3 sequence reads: CASRITGDAEAFF. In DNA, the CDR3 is TGTGCCAGCAGAATTACAGGGGATGCTGAAGCTTTCTTT.

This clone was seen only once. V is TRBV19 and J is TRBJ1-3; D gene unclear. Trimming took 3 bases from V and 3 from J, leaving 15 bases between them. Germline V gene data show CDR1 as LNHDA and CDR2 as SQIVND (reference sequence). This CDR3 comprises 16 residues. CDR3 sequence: CASSILGAGRGNTIYF. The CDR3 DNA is TGTGCCAGTAGTATTTTGGGCGCGGGTCGTGGAAACACCATATATTTT. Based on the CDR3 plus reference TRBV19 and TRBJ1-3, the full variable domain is DGGITQSPKYLFRKEGQNVTLSCEQNLNHDAMYWYRQDPGQGLRLIYYSQIVNDFQKGDIAEGYSVSREKKESFPLTVTSAQKNPTAFYLCASSILGAGRGNTIYFGEGSWLTVV.

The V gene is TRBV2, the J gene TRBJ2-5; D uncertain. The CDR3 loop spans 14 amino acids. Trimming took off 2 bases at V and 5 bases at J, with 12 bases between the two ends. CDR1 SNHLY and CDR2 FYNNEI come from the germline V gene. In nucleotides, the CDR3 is TGTGCCAGCAGTGAAACCCACTACACGGAGACCCAGTACTTC. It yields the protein CASSETHYTETQYF.